These 26 T cell receptor beta chains were all obtained from the same sample, sequenced in a study of shared clonotypes between healthy human individuals. The protocol was immunoSEQ multiplex PCR, while the TCRdb copy is restricted to in-frame clones and leaves out a portion. Among about 2.3 million clones listed, 85% to 95% were seen once. The sequencing input was naive CD4+ T cells from PBMCs. Described subset: CD45RA+ positively selected. Every receptor here comes from a man between 18 and 29 years old in good health. Some clones in this sample may be carry-over from other donors' samples.

The chain employs TRBV9 and TRBJ2-3; maybe TRBD2 (6 bases). Germline V gene sequence: CDR1 SGDLS, CDR2 YYNGEE. The CDR3 is 16 residues long. Trimming shortened V by 4 bases and J by 5 bases, and 20 bases separated the two germline ends. The CDR3 sequence is CASSPTGTVGGDTQYF. In nucleotides, the CDR3 is TGTGCCAGCAGCCCGACCGGGACGGTGGGGGGAGATACGCAGTATTTT.

The V call is TRBV6-5, the J call TRBJ1-3; D not resolved. The CDR3 length is 13 residues. CDR1 is MNHEY and CDR2 is SVGAGI in the germline V gene. V lost 10 bases and J 0 bases, leaving 10 bases between the germline ends. The CDR3 DNA is TGTGCCACGCGGCCGGCCTCTGGAAACACCATATATTTT. Protein product: CATRPASGNTIYF.

This sequence joins TRBV27 and TRBJ1-2; D unresolved. CDR3 length: 15 amino acids. The V gene's germline CDR1 is MNHEY and CDR2 SMNVEV (reference sequence). Trimming pared 4 bases from V and 8 bases from J, leaving 20 bases between. Here the CDR3 reads CASSSDIGRYVGYTF. CDR3 bases: TGTGCCAGCAGTTCCGACATTGGTCGCTATGTGGGCTACACCTTC.

J is TRBJ2-7 and V is TRBV11-2; D gene uncertain. The length of the CDR3 is 15 residues. V shed 0 bases and J shed 2 bases, with 11 bases lying between them. CDR1 SGHAT and CDR2 FQNNGV come from the germline V gene. The DNA for the CDR3 is TGTGCCAGCAGCTTAGATGGCACGGCGCCCTACGAGCAGTACTTC. It yields the protein CASSLDGTAPYEQYF.

Only one count was recorded for this clone. The chain carries TRBV5-1 and TRBJ2-3; unclear D gene. The CDR3 sequence is 14 residues long. Germline CDR1 is SGHRS and CDR2 is YFSETQ. The V end lost 6 bases, the J end lost 1 base, and 12 bases lay between the germline ends. CDR3 nucleotides: TGCGCCAGCATACCTTACCTAGGCACAGATACGCAGTATTTT. It is translated as CASIPYLGTDTQYF. Supplemented by reference TRBV5-1 and TRBJ2-3, the full variable domain reads KAGVTQTPRYLIKTRGQQVTLSCSPISGHRSVSWYQQTPGQGLQFLFEYFSETQRNKGNFPGRFSGRQFSNSRSEMNVSTLELGDSALYLCASIPYLGTDTQYFGPGTRLTVL.

The rearrangement joins TRBV29-1 to TRBJ1-1, with TRBD1 matching over 8 bases. The CDR3 sequence is 13 residues long. In germline, CDR1 is SQVTM, CDR2 ANQGSEA. J gave up 8 bases and V 1 base, and 6 bases lay outside the gene matches. The CDR3 DNA follows: TGCAGCGTTGAAGTGGCAGGGGGCTCGGAAGCTTTCTTT. Protein: CSVEVAGGSEAFF. Full variable domain (rest looked up from reference TRBV29-1 and TRBJ1-1): SAVISQKPSRDICQRGTSLTIQCQVDSQVTMMFWYRQQPGQSLTLIATANQGSEATYESGFVIDKFPISRPNLTFSTLTVSNMSPEDSSIYLCSVEVAGGSEAFFGQGTRLTVV.

The rearrangement links TRBV6-5 to TRBJ2-7; tentatively, D is TRBD2 (6 bases). CDR1 and CDR2 from the germline V gene are MNHEY and SVGAGI. V dropped 5 bases and J dropped 6 bases, with 17 bases sitting between them. The CDR3 totals 14 residues. DNA for the CDR3: TGTGCCAGCAGTGAGGACCGTAGGGGAGGCGAGCAGTACTTC. Its translation is CASSEDRRGGEQYF.

This chain connects TRBV19 to TRBJ2-2; TRBD1 is a possible D gene (6 bases). CDR1 LNHDA and CDR2 SQIVND come from the germline V gene (reference sequence). Trimming took off 3 bases at V and 1 base at J, with 12 bases between the two ends. The CDR3 runs to 16 residues. The CDR3 spells CASSIRVRGNTGELFF. The CDR3 coding sequence is TGTGCCAGTAGTATTAGGGTCAGGGGGAACACCGGGGAGCTGTTTTTT.

The V and J genes are TRBV7-2 and TRBJ1-2; D possibly corresponds to TRBD1 (5 bases). The germline V gene encodes CDR1 SGHTA and CDR2 FQGNSA. This CDR3 is built from 14 residues. Trimming left V 5 bases short and J 3 bases short, with 13 bases between. CDR3 protein: CASSPTDYYYGYTF. For the CDR3, the DNA is TGTGCCAGCAGCCCGACAGACTATTACTATGGCTACACCTTC.

The chain is built from TRBV11-2 and TRBJ2-5; 13 bases are a match to TRBD2. Looked up from germline, CDR1 is SGHAT and CDR2 is FQNNGV. V trimming: 4 bases; J trimming: 5 bases; junction bases outside the gene matches: 7. The length of the CDR3 is 16 residues. The CDR3 DNA reads TGTGCCAGCAGCTCTGGACTAGCGGGAGTAATGGAGACCCAGTACTTC. Translation: CASSSGLAGVMETQYF.

In this sample, this clone turned up once. DNA for the CDR3: TGTGCCAGCAGCGTAGATTTTCGCTTTGGACCAAACACCATATATTTT. It encodes CASSVDFRFGPNTIYF. The chain has TRBV9 and TRBJ1-3; D remains unclear. V lost 0 bases, J lost 6 bases, and 16 bases lay in between. Germline V lookup: CDR1 SGDLS, CDR2 YYNGEE. The CDR3 is made up of 16 amino acids.

The V and J genes are TRBV6-4 and TRBJ1-1; D possibly corresponds to TRBD1 (6 bases). The CDR3 totals 17 residues. Germline V gene lookup returns CDR1 MRHNA and CDR2 SNTAGT. The germline V and J ends were trimmed by 7 bases and 3 bases, with 24 bases remaining between them. CDR3 protein: CASIPTVVRGWHTEAFF. In DNA, the CDR3 is TGTGCCAGCATCCCGACGGTGGTCAGGGGATGGCACACTGAAGCTTTCTTT.

As regards this clone: The sample contains more than one DNA sequence encoding this CDR3. V is TRBV5-1 and J is TRBJ2-7; D is uncertain. Deletions cut 0 bases from V and 0 bases from J, with 4 bases between. This CDR3 is 13 amino acids long. Germline V gives CDR1 SGHRS, CDR2 YFSETQ. CDR3 coding DNA: TGCGCCAGCAGCTTGGCCGGCTCCTACGAGCAGTACTTC. As protein: CASSLAGSYEQYF.

This clone appeared a few times. This chain links TRBV21-1 with TRBJ1-1. TRBV21-1 is listed as a pseudogene. The CDR3 is made up of 13 amino acids. The CDR3 bases are TGTGCCTACGGAAGGCCACACGACACTGAAGCTTTCTTT. This translates into CAYGRPHDTEAFF.

The chain has TRBV9 and TRBJ2-3; D is perhaps TRBD2 (5 bases). V was pared by 2 bases and J by 4 bases, with 17 bases between. This CDR3 has 16 amino acids. Germline lookup yields CDR1 SGDLS and CDR2 YYNGEE. The CDR3 nucleotides are TGTGCCAGCAGCGTCTCATCGAGCGGTAGGGCAGATACGCAGTATTTT. This encodes CASSVSSSGRADTQYF.

The chain uses TRBV28 and TRBJ2-1, with 11 nucleotides matching TRBD2. Germline CDR1 MDHEN, CDR2 SYDVKM. The length of the CDR3 is 18 residues. After removal of 3 bases from V and 6 bases from J, the junction contained 13 bases not matched to a gene. The CDR3 region has the DNA TGTGCCAGCAGTTTCCAACTTAGCGGGAGGGGCCCCTCCAATGAGCAGTTCTTC. Protein sequence: CASSFQLSGRGPSNEQFF. The variable domain in full, with the rest retrieved from reference TRBV28 and TRBJ2-1, is DVKVTQSSRYLVKRTGEKVFLECVQDMDHENMFWYRQDPGLGLRLIYFSYDVKMKEKGDIPEGYSVSREKKERFSLILESASTNQTSMYLCASSFQLSGRGPSNEQFFGPGTRLTVL.

V gene TRBV2 combines with J gene TRBJ2-1; possibly TRBD1 for D (5 bases). The germline V gene has CDR1 SNHLY and CDR2 FYNNEI. This CDR3 spans 14 amino acids. Trimming shortened V by 4 bases and J by 2 bases, and 9 bases separated the two germline ends. The DNA for the CDR3 is TGTGCCAGCAGTGTTAGGGGCGCCTACAATGAGCAGTTCTTC. Translation: CASSVRGAYNEQFF.

The V and J genes are TRBV28 and TRBJ2-1; 7 nucleotides line up with TRBD1. The V segment lost 5 bases and the J segment 0 bases; nucleotides outside the gene matches: 4. In germline, CDR1 is MDHEN, CDR2 SYDVKM. CDR3 length: 15 amino acids. The CDR3 bases are TGTGCCAGCAGTCTCGGGACAGTCTCCTACAATGAGCAGTTCTTC. It codes for CASSLGTVSYNEQFF.

With respect to this clone: Other DNA sequences within the sample encode an identical CDR3. CDR3 bases: TGCAGCGTTGAGGAGGGGGCCGGGTATGGCTACACCTTC. Translation: CSVEEGAGYGYTF. The J gene is TRBJ1-2, the V gene TRBV29-1; 7 positions match TRBD1. Looked up from germline, CDR1 is SQVTM and CDR2 is ANQGSEA. There are 13 residues in the CDR3. V lost 3 bases and J lost 5; bases outside the gene matches: 6.

In its sample, this clone was seen once. The chain couples TRBV7-9 to TRBJ1-2; D might be TRBD1 (5 bases). V was shortened by 4 bases and J by 7 bases, with 25 bases between the two germline ends. Looked up from germline, CDR1 is SEHNR and CDR2 is FQNEAQ (reference sequence). This CDR3 region has 17 residues. The CDR3 protein is CASSWRGTLPGSGGYTF. CDR3 in DNA: TGTGCCAGCAGCTGGCGGGGGACCCTCCCGGGAAGTGGTGGCTACACCTTC.

This chain uses TRBV6-5 with TRBJ2-6; D unclear. Germline V gene sequence: CDR1 MNHEY, CDR2 SVGAGI. The CDR3 has 13 amino acids. V lost 7 bases, J lost 8 bases, and 12 bases lay in between. The CDR3 is CASTRPVSNVLTF. Here the CDR3 DNA reads TGTGCCAGCACTCGCCCAGTTTCCAACGTCCTGACTTTC.

The chain combines TRBV28 with TRBJ1-3; D is possibly TRBD1 (5 bases). CDR1 is MDHEN, CDR2 SYDVKM, per germline. Deletions cut 5 bases from V and 0 bases from J, with 11 bases between. The CDR3 runs 15 residues. For the CDR3, the DNA is TGTGCCAGCAGTCTCCGGGACCTCTCTGGAAACACCATATATTTT. It yields the protein CASSLRDLSGNTIYF.

This chain links TRBV4-1 with TRBJ1-1; TRBD1 might be the D (6 bases). The CDR3 sequence is 17 residues long. The germline CDR1 and CDR2 sequences are MGHRA and YSYEKL. Deletions cut 4 bases from V and 1 base from J, with 19 bases between. The CDR3: CASSPRPGAERNTEAFF. The CDR3 DNA is TGCGCCAGCAGCCCCCGACCGGGGGCGGAGAGGAACACTGAAGCTTTCTTT.

The rearrangement links TRBV27 to TRBJ2-1, with a possible D match to TRBD1 (6 bases). Trimming removed 6 bases from V and 4 bases from J, with 13 bases in between. The CDR3 is 14 residues long. Germline values: CDR1 MNHEY, CDR2 SMNVEV (reference sequence). The CDR3 sequence is CASRRTTGYNEQFF. In DNA, the CDR3 is TGTGCCAGCAGACGCACGACAGGATACAATGAGCAGTTCTTC.

The chain joins TRBV5-1 to TRBJ1-2, with TRBD1 matching over 7 bases. The CDR3 contains 14 residues. CDR1 and CDR2 from the germline V gene are SGHRS and YFSETQ. V lost 4 bases, J lost 8 bases, and 11 bases stayed unmatched. DNA for the CDR3: TGCGCCAGCAGCCGGGGCTCAGGGGGAAAAGGCTACACCTTC. This codes for CASSRGSGGKGYTF. Looking up the rest from reference TRBV5-1 and TRBJ1-2 gives the full variable domain: KAGVTQTPRYLIKTRGQQVTLSCSPISGHRSVSWYQQTPGQGLQFLFEYFSETQRNKGNFPGRFSGRQFSNSRSEMNVSTLELGDSALYLCASSRGSGGKGYTFGSGTRLTVV.

About this clone: This sample includes further DNA sequences coding for the same CDR3. V and J are TRBV5-1 and TRBJ2-5; maybe TRBD1 (6 bases). CDR1 and CDR2 (germline): SGHRS, YFSETQ. The CDR3 contains 14 residues. Trimming removed 0 bases from V and 5 bases from J, with 11 bases in between. The CDR3 is CASSLAGAQETQYF. The CDR3 DNA reads as TGCGCCAGCAGCTTGGCAGGGGCCCAGGAGACCCAGTACTTC.